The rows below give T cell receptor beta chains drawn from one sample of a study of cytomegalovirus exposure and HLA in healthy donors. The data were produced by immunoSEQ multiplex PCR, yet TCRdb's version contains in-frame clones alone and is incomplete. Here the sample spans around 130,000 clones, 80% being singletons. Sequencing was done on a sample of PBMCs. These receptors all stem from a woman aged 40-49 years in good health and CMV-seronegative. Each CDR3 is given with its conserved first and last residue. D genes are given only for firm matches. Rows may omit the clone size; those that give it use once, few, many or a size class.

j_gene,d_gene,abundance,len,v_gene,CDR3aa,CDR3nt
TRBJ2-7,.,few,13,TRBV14,CASSQLEAGEQYF,TGTGCCAGCAGCCAACTAGAAGCGGGCGAGCAGTACTTC
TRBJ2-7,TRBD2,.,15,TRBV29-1,CSVEDLSGRGYEQYF,TGCAGCGTTGAAGACCTTAGCGGGAGAGGCTACGAGCAGTACTTC
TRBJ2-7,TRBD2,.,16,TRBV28,CASSSPPDSGGYEQYF,TGTGCCAGCAGTTCGCCCCCGGATAGCGGGGGCTACGAGCAGTACTTC
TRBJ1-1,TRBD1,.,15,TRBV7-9,CASSFSDRGNTEAFF,TGTGCCAGCAGCTTTTCGGACAGGGGGAACACTGAAGCTTTCTTT
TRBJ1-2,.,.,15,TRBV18,CASSPELTGGYGYPF,TGTGCCAGCTCACCTGAGCTGACAGGCGGCTATGGCTACCCCTTC
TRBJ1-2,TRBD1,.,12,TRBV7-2,CASSRDRAGYTF,TGTGCCAGCAGCCGGGACAGGGCTGGCTACACCTTC
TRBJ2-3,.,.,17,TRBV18,CASSPPIAAEDTDTQYF,TGTGCCAGCTCACCCCCCATTGCCGCGGAGGACACAGATACGCAGTATTTT
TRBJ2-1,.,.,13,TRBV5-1,CASSQQSYNEQFF,TGCGCCAGCTCCCAACAATCCTACAATGAGCAGTTCTTC
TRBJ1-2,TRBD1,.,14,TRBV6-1,CASRSDRGAYGYTF,TGTGCCAGCAGGTCCGACAGGGGGGCCTATGGCTACACCTTC
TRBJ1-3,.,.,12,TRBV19,CATIGQTNTIYF,TGTGCCACCATTGGACAGACAAACACCATATATTTT
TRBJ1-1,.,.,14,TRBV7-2,CASSLAWTGVEAFF,TGTGCCAGCAGCTTAGCGTGGACGGGAGTCGAAGCTTTCTTT
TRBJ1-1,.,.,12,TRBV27,CASSLPNTEAFF,TGTGCCAGCAGTTTACCTAACACTGAAGCTTTCTTT
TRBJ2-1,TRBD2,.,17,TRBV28,CASSPPGLAGAYNEQFF,TGTGCCAGCAGTCCCCCAGGCCTAGCGGGGGCCTACAATGAGCAGTTCTTC
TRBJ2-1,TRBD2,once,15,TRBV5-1,CASSLRAPGGNEQFF,TGCGCCAGCAGCTTAAGGGCCCCGGGGGGGAATGAGCAGTTCTTC
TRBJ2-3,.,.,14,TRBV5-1,CASSLTDLTDTQYF,TGCGCCAGCAGCTTAACAGATCTCACAGATACGCAGTATTTT
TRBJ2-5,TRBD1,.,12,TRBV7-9,CASSQGTGQRYF,TGTGCCAGCAGCCAGGGGACAGGGCAGAGGTACTTC
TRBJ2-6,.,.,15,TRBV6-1,CASRAGPSGANVLTF,TGTGCCAGCCGAGCGGGCCCCTCTGGGGCCAACGTCCTGACTTTC
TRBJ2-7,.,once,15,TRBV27,CASSLDSLSSYEQYF,TGTGCCAGCAGTTTAGACAGCCTAAGCTCCTACGAGCAGTACTTC
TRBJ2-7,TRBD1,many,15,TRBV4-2,CASSQDPTGGYEQYF,TGTGCCAGCAGCCAAGATCCGACAGGGGGCTACGAGCAGTACTTC
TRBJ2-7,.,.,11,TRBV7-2,CASRRSYEQYF,TGTGCCAGTCGGCGGTCCTACGAGCAGTACTTC
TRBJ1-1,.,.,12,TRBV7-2,CASSLGAGEAFF,TGTGCCAGCAGCTTAGGGGCAGGGGAAGCTTTCTTT
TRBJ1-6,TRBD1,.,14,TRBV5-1,CASSFTGADSPLHF,TGCGCCAGCAGCTTTACAGGGGCGGATTCACCCCTCCACTTT
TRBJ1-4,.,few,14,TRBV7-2,CASTLDSIGEKLFF,TGTGCCAGCACCCTCGACAGCATCGGTGAAAAACTGTTTTTT
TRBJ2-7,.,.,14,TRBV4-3,CASSPRPGAYEQYF,TGCGCCAGCAGCCCCCGGCCGGGGGCCTACGAGCAGTACTTC
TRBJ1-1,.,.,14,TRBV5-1,CASGVGTLNTEAFF,TGCGCCAGCGGGGTCGGGACACTGAACACTGAAGCTTTCTTT
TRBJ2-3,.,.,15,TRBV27,CASSFSGEGTDTQYF,TGTGCCAGCAGTTTCTCCGGGGAAGGCACAGATACGCAGTATTTT
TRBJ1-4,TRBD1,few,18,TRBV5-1,CASSSPGTGVGLGGKLFF,TGCGCCAGCAGCTCCCCCGGGACAGGGGTGGGGCTGGGAGGAAAACTGTTTTTT
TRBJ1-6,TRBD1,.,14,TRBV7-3,CASSRDSYNSPLHF,TGTGCCAGCAGCCGGGACAGTTATAATTCACCCCTCCACTTT
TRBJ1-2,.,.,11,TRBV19,CASNAPGGYTF,TGTGCCAGTAATGCCCCGGGTGGCTACACCTTC
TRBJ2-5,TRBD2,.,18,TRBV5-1,CASSLGASSGGYQETQYF,TGCGCCAGCAGCTTGGGGGCCTCTAGCGGGGGGTACCAAGAGACCCAGTACTTC
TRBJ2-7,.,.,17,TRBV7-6,CASSLVAWNAETYEQYF,TGTGCCAGCAGCTTAGTGGCCTGGAATGCGGAAACCTACGAGCAGTACTTC
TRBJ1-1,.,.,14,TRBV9,CASSIGQLNTEAFF,TGTGCCAGCAGCATAGGACAGCTGAACACTGAAGCTTTCTTT
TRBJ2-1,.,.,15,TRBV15,CATSRGTITNDEQFF,TGTGCCACCAGCAGAGGGACTATCACCAACGATGAGCAGTTCTTC
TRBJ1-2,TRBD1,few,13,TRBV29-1,CSVAGTGVNGYTF,TGCAGCGTTGCGGGGACAGGAGTAAATGGCTACACCTTC
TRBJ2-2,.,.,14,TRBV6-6,CASSYSRDTGELFF,TGTGCCAGCAGTTACAGTAGAGACACCGGGGAGCTGTTTTTT
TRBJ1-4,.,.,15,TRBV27,CASSLQSRVNEKLFF,TGTGCCAGCAGTTTACAGTCGAGGGTTAATGAAAAACTGTTTTTT
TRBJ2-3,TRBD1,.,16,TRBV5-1,CASSLGPDRVQDTQYF,TGCGCCAGCAGCTTGGGCCCCGACAGGGTCCAAGATACGCAGTATTTT
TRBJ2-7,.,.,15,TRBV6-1,CAILEEGRASYEQYF,TGTGCCATCCTTGAGGAGGGACGGGCCTCCTACGAGCAGTACTTC
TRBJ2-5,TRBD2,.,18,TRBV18,CASSPGRAGTSYFGTQYF,TGTGCCAGCTCACCAGGGAGAGCCGGGACTAGTTATTTTGGGACCCAGTACTTC
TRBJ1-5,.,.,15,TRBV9,CASSVWASSNQPQHF,TGTGCCAGCAGCGTATGGGCATCTAGCAATCAGCCCCAGCATTTT
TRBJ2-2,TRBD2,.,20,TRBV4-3,CASSQDFGLAGVVGTGELFF,TGCGCCAGCAGCCAAGATTTCGGACTAGCGGGAGTGGTAGGAACCGGGGAGCTGTTTTTT
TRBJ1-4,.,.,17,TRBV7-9,CASSPDGGTTTNEKLFF,TGTGCCAGCAGCCCAGACGGCGGAACCACAACTAATGAAAAACTGTTTTTT